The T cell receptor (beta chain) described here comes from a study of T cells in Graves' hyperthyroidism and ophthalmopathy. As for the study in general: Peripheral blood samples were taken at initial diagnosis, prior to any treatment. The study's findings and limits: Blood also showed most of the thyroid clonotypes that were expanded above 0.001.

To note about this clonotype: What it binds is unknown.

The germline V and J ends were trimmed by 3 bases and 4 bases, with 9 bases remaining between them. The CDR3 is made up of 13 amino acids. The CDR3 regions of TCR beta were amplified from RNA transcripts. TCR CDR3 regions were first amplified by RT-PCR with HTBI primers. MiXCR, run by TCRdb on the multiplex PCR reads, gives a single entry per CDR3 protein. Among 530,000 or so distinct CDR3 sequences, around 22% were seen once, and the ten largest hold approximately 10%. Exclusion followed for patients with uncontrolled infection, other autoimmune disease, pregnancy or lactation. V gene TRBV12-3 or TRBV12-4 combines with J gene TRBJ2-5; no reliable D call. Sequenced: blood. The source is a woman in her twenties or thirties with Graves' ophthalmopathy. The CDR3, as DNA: TGTGCCAGCAGTTTCTTTGGTTCAGAGACCCAGTACTTC. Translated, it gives CASSFFGSETQYF.